The 20 T cell receptor beta chains in this list originate from one sample, sequenced in a study of blood T cell repertoires in COVID-19. Some clones are missing from TCRdb's copy, which holds only in-frame ones; the method was immunoSEQ multiplex PCR. This sample has some 270,000 clones, with 90% found just once. Specimen: PBMCs or T cells enriched from blood (not recorded which). The receptors shown here come from a woman aged 25 to 39 with acute COVID-19.

The V gene is TRBV28, the J gene TRBJ2-2; possible D gene TRBD1, 6 bases. V was cut by 3 bases and J by 7 bases, with 15 bases left in between. The CDR3 loop spans 15 amino acids. CDR1 and CDR2 (germline): MDHEN, SYDVKM. CDR3 residues: CASSLDSTFGGELFF. The DNA of the CDR3 is TGTGCCAGCAGTTTGGACAGTACCTTCGGCGGGGAGCTGTTTTTT.

The J gene is TRBJ1-4, the V gene TRBV2, with D possibly being TRBD1 (6 bases). The ends were cut back, 1 base at V and 8 bases at J, with 14 bases in the middle. Germline CDR1 SNHLY, CDR2 FYNNEI. CDR3 size: 15 residues. The CDR3 DNA reads as TGTGCCAGCAGTGAAGGGCAGGGGAAGGAAGAAAAACTGTTTTTT. The encoded protein is CASSEGQGKEEKLFF.

The V and J genes are TRBV28 and TRBJ2-7; 8 bases agree with TRBD1. The CDR3 extends over 14 amino acids. Germline CDR1 MDHEN, CDR2 SYDVKM. Trimming removed 3 bases from V and 5 bases from J; junction bases left unmatched: 6. The CDR3 nucleotides are TGTGCCAGCAGTTTGAGGACAGGGATTAACGAGCAGTACTTC. Protein product: CASSLRTGINEQYF.

V gene TRBV14 combines with J gene TRBJ2-5, with 12 bases that match TRBD2. The CDR3 is made up of 15 amino acids. CDR1 is SGHDN and CDR2 is FVKESK in the germline V gene. V was clipped by 6 bases and J by 2 bases; unmatched bases: 4. CDR3 loop: CASSPLAGGQETQYF. CDR3 nucleotide sequence: TGTGCCAGCAGTCCACTAGCGGGAGGACAAGAGACCCAGTACTTC.

The chain has TRBV11-2 and TRBJ1-1; possibly TRBD1 for D (6 bases). CDR1 is SGHAT and CDR2 is FQNNGV in the germline V gene. Deletions cut 5 bases from V and 4 bases from J, with 8 bases between. The CDR3 runs to 12 residues. The CDR3 sequence is CASSQDSTEAFF. The CDR3 region has the DNA TGTGCCAGCAGCCAGGACAGCACTGAAGCTTTCTTT.

The chain recombines TRBV5-4 with TRBJ2-1, with 11 positions matching TRBD2. This CDR3 has 17 amino acids. The germline V gene encodes CDR1 SGHNT and CDR2 YYREEE (reference sequence). The junction had 9 bases not matched to a gene; V was cut back by 0 bases and J by 7 bases. The CDR3 region is CASSLVVSGRGFNEQFF. The CDR3 DNA is TGTGCCAGCAGCTTGGTGGTTAGCGGGAGGGGTTTTAATGAGCAGTTCTTC.

This rearrangement joins TRBV29-1 to TRBJ2-5; 8 bases fit TRBD1. The CDR3 totals 12 residues. J gave up 5 bases and V 6 bases, and 5 bases lay outside the gene matches. CDR1 SQVTM and CDR2 ANQGSEA come from the germline V gene. CDR3 DNA: TGCAGCGTCGGACAGGGAGGCGAGACCCAGTACTTC. Protein sequence: CSVGQGGETQYF. Based on the CDR3 plus reference TRBV29-1 and TRBJ2-5, the full variable domain is SAVISQKPSRDICQRGTSLTIQCQVDSQVTMMFWYRQQPGQSLTLIATANQGSEATYESGFVIDKFPISRPNLTFSTLTVSNMSPEDSSIYLCSVGQGGETQYFGPGTRLLVL.

The rearrangement joins TRBV28 to TRBJ1-5; D is possibly TRBD1 (6 bases). The CDR3 runs to 17 residues. Germline V gene lookup returns CDR1 MDHEN and CDR2 SYDVKM. With 3 bases removed from V and 11 bases from J, the gap between germline ends came to 26 bases. This chain's CDR3 is CASSLSQVGTRGSAQHF. The CDR3 region has the DNA TGTGCCAGCAGTTTGTCCCAGGTTGGGACAAGGGGATCGGCCCAGCATTTT.

This chain joins TRBV7-8 and TRBJ2-1, with D possibly matching TRBD2 (5 bases). The V gene lost 1 base and the J gene lost 6 bases, with 16 bases spanning the gap. The CDR3 has 16 residues. Germline V CDR1 and CDR2: SGHVS, FQNEAQ. The DNA of the CDR3 is TGTGCCAGCAGCTTAGGGCGGCTAGCAGTGCGCAATGAGCAGTTCTTC. It encodes CASSLGRLAVRNEQFF.

Written as DNA, the CDR3 is TGCGCCAGCAGCCATTACAGGGACACCGGGGAGCTGTTTTTT. Amino acids: CASSHYRDTGELFF. The chain has TRBV4-1 and TRBJ2-2, with TRBD1 as a possible D gene (6 bases). V dropped 3 bases and J dropped 3 bases, with 8 bases sitting between them. Germline values: CDR1 MGHRA, CDR2 YSYEKL. This CDR3 comprises 14 residues.

V usage is TRBV25-1 and J usage is TRBJ2-3; D ambiguous. This CDR3 region has 12 residues. V dropped 6 bases and J dropped 6 bases, with 10 bases sitting between them. Germline CDR1 reads MGHDK; CDR2 reads SYGVNS. The CDR3 loop reads CASRAAGDTQYF. In DNA, the CDR3 is TGTGCCAGCAGGGCCGCCGGGGATACGCAGTATTTT.

V and J are TRBV5-5 and TRBJ2-1; 10 nucleotides agree with TRBD2. V lost 0 bases, J lost 6 bases, and 3 bases stayed unmatched. Germline CDR1 reads SGHKS; CDR2 reads YYEKEE (reference sequence). This CDR3 spans 15 amino acids. The CDR3 DNA is TGTGCCAGCAGCTTGGTGGCTAGCGGGAGCAATGAGCAGTTCTTC. Translation: CASSLVASGSNEQFF.

This chain joins TRBV2 and TRBJ2-1; 11 bases are a match to TRBD2. V lost 2 bases and J lost 9; bases outside the gene matches: 6. Per germline, CDR1 SNHLY and CDR2 FYNNEI. The CDR3 is 15 residues long. The CDR3 DNA reads TGTGCCAGCAGTGAACTAGCGGGAGGATTGAGTGAGCAGTTCTTC. Amino acids: CASSELAGGLSEQFF.

The V and J genes are TRBV10-3 and TRBJ2-1; 7 positions agree with TRBD2. The ends lost 3 bases at V and 5 bases at J; junction bases unmatched: 7. The CDR3 spans 15 residues. Per germline, CDR1 ENHRY and CDR2 SYGVKD. The CDR3 loop is CAISEHGLGNNEQFF. The CDR3 DNA reads TGTGCCATCAGTGAACATGGACTAGGAAACAATGAGCAGTTCTTC.

In nucleotides, the CDR3 is TGTGCCAGCAGTTTTGGACAGAAGTATACCTACGAGCAGTACTTC. It specifies CASSFGQKYTYEQYF. The chain couples TRBV28 to TRBJ2-7; tentative D call: TRBD1 (6 bases). The CDR3 is 15 amino acids. CDR1 is MDHEN, CDR2 SYDVKM, per germline. Trimming cost V 3 bases and J 2 bases, with 14 bases left between them.

V and J are TRBV7-8 and TRBJ2-7; D is ambiguous. Trimming took 2 bases from V and 0 from J, leaving 17 bases between them. Germline CDR1 reads SGHVS; CDR2 reads FQNEAQ. The CDR3 runs 17 residues. As DNA, the CDR3 is TGTGCCAGCAGCTTAAAGGTAGTTTTGCGGAGCTCCTACGAGCAGTACTTC. It codes for CASSLKVVLRSSYEQYF.

The rearrangement uses TRBV18 and TRBJ2-2, with D possibly being TRBD2 (5 bases). Per the germline V gene, CDR1 is KGHSH and CDR2 is LQKENI. Trimming took 2 bases from V and 1 from J, leaving 11 bases between them. This CDR3 is 16 amino acids long. CDR3 protein: CASSPFEGGNTGELFF. CDR3 sequence (DNA): TGTGCCAGCTCACCATTCGAGGGCGGGAACACCGGGGAGCTGTTTTTT. Supplemented by reference TRBV18 and TRBJ2-2, the full variable domain reads NAGVMQNPRHLVRRRGQEARLRCSPMKGHSHVYWYRQLPEEGLKFMVYLQKENIIDESGMPKERFSAEFPKEGPSILRIQQVVRGDSAAYFCASSPFEGGNTGELFFGEGSRLTVL.

The rearrangement links TRBV28 to TRBJ1-4; no firm D call. The CDR3 totals 15 residues. Between the trimmed V and J ends, which lost 4 bases and 0 bases, there was a span of 9 bases. Germline V CDR1 and CDR2: MDHEN, SYDVKM. Here the CDR3 DNA reads TGTGCCAGCAGTTACTCAGGCGCAACTAATGAAAAACTGTTTTTT. This codes for CASSYSGATNEKLFF.

V is TRBV2 and J is TRBJ2-3, with D uncertain. This CDR3 comprises 15 residues. Trimming stripped 0 bases from V and 5 bases from J, with 12 bases between. Germline CDR1 is SNHLY and CDR2 is FYNNEI. In DNA, the CDR3 is TGTGCCAGCAGTGAAGCGCTGGGCAGACAAGATACGCAGTATTTT. As protein: CASSEALGRQDTQYF.

The rearrangement uses TRBV11-3 and TRBJ2-7, with 8 bases that match TRBD2. Per germline, CDR1 SGHNT and CDR2 YENEEA. The J segment lost 2 bases and the V segment lost 10 bases, leaving 19 bases of the junction unmatched. This CDR3 is 17 amino acids long. This CDR3 reads CAIYELAAPLGPYEQYF. The CDR3 nucleotides are TGTGCCATCTACGAACTAGCGGCTCCATTGGGGCCCTACGAGCAGTACTTC.